This T cell receptor (beta chain) stems from a study of CD8 T cells in ankylosing spondylitis. Study-wide findings and caveats: Past research had described some motif variants in reactive arthritis synovial fluid and blood. Disease-linked clones reportedly concentrated significantly in matched ankylosing spondylitis synovial fluid. For ankylosing spondylitis blood, a TCR beta motif of 7 to 9 highly homologous variants appeared characteristic. In peripheral blood, disease-linked CD8+ clones occurred at relatively low frequencies.

This clonotype was detected a few times. No antigen is known for it. Preparation of TCR beta libraries was done by quantitative 5'-RACE with molecular barcodes. MiXCR, applied by TCRdb to the 5' RACE reads, yields one record per CDR3 protein. Of 700,000 or so distinct CDR3 sequences in the sample, around 17% were seen once. Input material: blood, either unsorted or a sorted T cell fraction (not recorded which). The receptor's source is a male donor with ankylosing spondylitis.

In DNA form, the CDR3 reads TGTGCCAGCAGTGGGACAGGGCGAAATTCACCCCTCCACTTT. This translates into CASSGTGRNSPLHF. The J gene is TRBJ1-6, the V gene TRBV2, with 8 bases aligning to TRBD1. CDR1 SNHLY and CDR2 FYNNEI come from the germline V gene. J was trimmed by 7 bases and V by 4 bases; bases with no gene match: 3. CDR3 length: 14 residues.